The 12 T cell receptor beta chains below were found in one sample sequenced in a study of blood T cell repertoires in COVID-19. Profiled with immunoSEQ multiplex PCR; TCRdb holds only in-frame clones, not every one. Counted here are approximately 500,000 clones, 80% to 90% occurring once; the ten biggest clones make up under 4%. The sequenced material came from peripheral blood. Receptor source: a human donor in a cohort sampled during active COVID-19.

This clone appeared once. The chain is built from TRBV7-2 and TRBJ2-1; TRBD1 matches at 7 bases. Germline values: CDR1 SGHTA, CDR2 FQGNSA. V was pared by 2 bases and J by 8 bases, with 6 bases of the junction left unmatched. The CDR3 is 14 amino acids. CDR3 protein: CASSLNWQGDEQFF. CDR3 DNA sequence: TGTGCCAGCAGCTTAAATTGGCAGGGGGATGAGCAGTTCTTC.

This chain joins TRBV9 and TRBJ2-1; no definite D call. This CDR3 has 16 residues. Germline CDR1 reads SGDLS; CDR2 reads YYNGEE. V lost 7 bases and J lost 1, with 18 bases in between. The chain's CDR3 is CASARGQPPSYNEQFF. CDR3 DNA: TGTGCCAGCGCTCGAGGCCAACCGCCTTCCTACAATGAGCAGTTCTTC.

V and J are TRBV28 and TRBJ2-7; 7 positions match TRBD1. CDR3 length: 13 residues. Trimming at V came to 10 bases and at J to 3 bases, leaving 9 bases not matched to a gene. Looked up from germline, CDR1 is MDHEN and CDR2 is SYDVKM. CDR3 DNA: TGTGCCACCTTCGACAGGGAGATCTACGAGCAGTACTTC. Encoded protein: CATFDREIYEQYF. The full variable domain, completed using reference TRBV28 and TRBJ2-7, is DVKVTQSSRYLVKRTGEKVFLECVQDMDHENMFWYRQDPGLGLRLIYFSYDVKMKEKGDIPEGYSVSREKKERFSLILESASTNQTSMYLCATFDREIYEQYFGPGTRLTVT.

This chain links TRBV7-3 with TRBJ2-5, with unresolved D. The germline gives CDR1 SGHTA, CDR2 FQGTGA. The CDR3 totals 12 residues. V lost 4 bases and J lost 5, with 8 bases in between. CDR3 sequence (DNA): TGTGCCAGCAGCTCCCCCGGGGAGACCCAGTACTTC. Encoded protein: CASSSPGETQYF. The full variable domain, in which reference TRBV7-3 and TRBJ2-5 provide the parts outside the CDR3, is GAGVSQTPSNKVTEKGKYVELRCDPISGHTALYWYRQSLGQGPEFLIYFQGTGAADDSGLPNDRFFAVRPEGSVSTLKIQRTERGDSAVYLCASSSPGETQYFGPGTRLLVL.

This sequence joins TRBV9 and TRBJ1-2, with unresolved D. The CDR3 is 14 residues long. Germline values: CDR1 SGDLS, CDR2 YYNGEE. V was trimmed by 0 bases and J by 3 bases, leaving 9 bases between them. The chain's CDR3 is CASSVGGRDYGYTF. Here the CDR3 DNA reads TGTGCCAGCAGCGTAGGCGGCCGGGACTATGGCTACACCTTC.

In DNA form, the CDR3 reads TGTGCCAGCACCAATAGTCTAGTCGGCGGCTACACCTTC. Its protein product is CASTNSLVGGYTF. This chain links TRBV7-3 with TRBJ1-2; D not resolved. Per the germline V gene, CDR1 is SGHTA and CDR2 is FQGTGA. V was trimmed by 7 bases and J by 8 bases, leaving 17 bases between them. There are 13 residues in the CDR3. The variable domain in full, completed from reference TRBV7-3 and TRBJ1-2, reads GAGVSQTPSNKVTEKGKYVELRCDPISGHTALYWYRQSLGQGPEFLIYFQGTGAADDSGLPNDRFFAVRPEGSVSTLKIQRTERGDSAVYLCASTNSLVGGYTFGSGTRLTVV.

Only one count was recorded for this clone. CDR3 sequence reads: CASSGGQFSGELFF. CDR3 nucleotides: TGTGCCAGCAGCGGGGGACAGTTCTCCGGGGAGCTGTTTTTT. The V gene is TRBV9, the J gene TRBJ2-2, with TRBD1 matching 7 bases. V trimming: 3 bases; J trimming: 6 bases; junction bases outside the gene matches: 5. The CDR3 totals 14 residues. Looked up from germline, CDR1 is SGDLS and CDR2 is YYNGEE.

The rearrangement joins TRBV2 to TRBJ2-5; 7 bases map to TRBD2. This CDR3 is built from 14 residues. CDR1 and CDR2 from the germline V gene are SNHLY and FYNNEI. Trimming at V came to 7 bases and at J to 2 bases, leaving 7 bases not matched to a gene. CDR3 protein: CASIRGSSQETQYF. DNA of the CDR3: TGTGCCAGCATCCGCGGGAGTTCTCAAGAGACCCAGTACTTC.

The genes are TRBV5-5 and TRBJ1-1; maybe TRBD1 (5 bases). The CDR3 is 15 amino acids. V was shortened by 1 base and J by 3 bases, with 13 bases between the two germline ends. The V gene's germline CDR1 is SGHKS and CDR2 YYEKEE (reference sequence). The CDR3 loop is CASSLKLGQDTEAFF. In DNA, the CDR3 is TGTGCCAGCAGCTTGAAGTTGGGGCAGGACACTGAAGCTTTCTTT.

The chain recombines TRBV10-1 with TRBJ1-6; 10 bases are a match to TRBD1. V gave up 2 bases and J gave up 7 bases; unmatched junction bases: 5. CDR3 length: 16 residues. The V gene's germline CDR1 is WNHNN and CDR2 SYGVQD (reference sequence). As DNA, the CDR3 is TGCGCCAGCAGTGAGCCGACAGGGGGCGAGAATTCACCCCTCCACTTT. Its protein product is CASSEPTGGENSPLHF.

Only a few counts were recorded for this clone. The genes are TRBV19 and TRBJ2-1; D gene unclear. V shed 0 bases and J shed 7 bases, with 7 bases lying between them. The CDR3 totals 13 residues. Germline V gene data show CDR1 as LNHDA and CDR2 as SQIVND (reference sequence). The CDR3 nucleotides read TGTGCCAGTAGTATAGAGCTAGTTAATGAGCAGTTCTTC. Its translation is CASSIELVNEQFF.

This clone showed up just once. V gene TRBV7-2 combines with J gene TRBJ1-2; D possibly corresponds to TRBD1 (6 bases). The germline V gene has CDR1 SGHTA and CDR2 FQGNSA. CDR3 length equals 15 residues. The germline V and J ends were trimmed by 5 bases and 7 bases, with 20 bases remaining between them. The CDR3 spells CASSPRTGILGGYTF. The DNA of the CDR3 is TGTGCCAGCAGCCCGCGTACAGGGATATTAGGTGGCTACACCTTC. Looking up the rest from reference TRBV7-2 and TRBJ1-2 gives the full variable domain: GAGVSQSPSNKVTEKGKDVELRCDPISGHTALYWYRQSLGQGLEFLIYFQGNSAPDKSGLPSDRFSAERTGGSVSTLTIQRTQQEDSAVYLCASSPRTGILGGYTFGSGTRLTVV.